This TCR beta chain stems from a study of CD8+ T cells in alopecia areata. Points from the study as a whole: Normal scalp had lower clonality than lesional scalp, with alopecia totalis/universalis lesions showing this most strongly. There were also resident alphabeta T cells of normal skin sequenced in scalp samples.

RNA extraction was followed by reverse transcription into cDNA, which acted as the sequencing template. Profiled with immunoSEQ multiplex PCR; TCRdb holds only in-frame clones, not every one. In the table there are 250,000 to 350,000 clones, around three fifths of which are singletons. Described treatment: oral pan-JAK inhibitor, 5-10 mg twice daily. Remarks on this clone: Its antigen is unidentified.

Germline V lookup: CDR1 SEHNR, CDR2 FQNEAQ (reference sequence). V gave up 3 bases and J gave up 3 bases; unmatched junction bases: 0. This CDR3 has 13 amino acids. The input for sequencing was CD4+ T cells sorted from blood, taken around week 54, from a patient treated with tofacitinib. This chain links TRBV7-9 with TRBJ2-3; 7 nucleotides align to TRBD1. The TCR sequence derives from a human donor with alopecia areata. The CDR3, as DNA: TGTGCCAGCAGCTTGACAGGGACAGATACGCAGTATTTT. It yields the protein CASSLTGTDTQYF.